These T cell receptor beta chains were read from a single sample in a study. TCRdb reanalysed the RT-PCR reads using MiXCR and keeps one entry per CDR3 protein. The top ten hold roughly 4% of the sample, which has more than 550,000 distinct CDR3 sequences, more than 13% seen once. Sequencing was done on a sample of memory CD4+ T cells from blood. These receptors were taken from a female donor in good health, serving as a healthy control. The CDR3 runs from the conserved cysteine through the conserved F or W. Fields, in order: clone size, V gene, J gene, D gene, CDR3 DNA, CDR3 protein. A D gene is named only where the DNA matches it firmly. Some rows mark clone size as missing; the rest say once, few, many or name a class of expanded clone.

few	TRBV27	TRBJ1-2	TRBD1	TGTGCCAGCAGCATGGACAGGGACTATGGCTACACCTTC	CASSMDRDYGYTF
many	TRBV7-2	TRBJ2-7	NA	TGTGCCAGCAGCTACCGGGCAGGGGGAGGCTACGAGCAGTACTTC	CASSYRAGGGYEQYF
few	TRBV14	TRBJ2-1	TRBD2	TGTGCCAGCAGCCCCTTCACGGGAGGGCCCAATGAGCAGTTCTTC	CASSPFTGGPNEQFF
NA	TRBV20-1	TRBJ2-1	TRBD2	TGCAGTGCTAGAGATCTCGCTAGCGGGACGACCTACAATGAGCAGTTCTTC	CSARDLASGTTYNEQFF
few	TRBV20-1	TRBJ2-7	TRBD2	TGCAGTGCGGTACTAGCGCGCAGCTCCTACGAGCAGTACTTC	CSAVLARSSYEQYF
few	TRBV5-1	TRBJ1-5	NA	TGCGCCAGCAGCACGGACGGCGCTAGCAATCAGCCCCAGCATTTT	CASSTDGASNQPQHF
NA	TRBV20-1	TRBJ1-1	TRBD1	TGCAGTCAGTACAGACAGGGGACTGAAGCTTTCTTT	CSQYRQGTEAFF
NA	TRBV10-3	TRBJ2-3	NA	TGTGCCATCAGTGACCGGCAGAACACAGATACGCAGTATTTT	CAISDRQNTDTQYF
many	TRBV7-7	TRBJ2-5	NA	TGTGCTAGCAGCCCCCTCGGGACACGGTACCAAGAGACCCAGTACTTC	CASSPLGTRYQETQYF
many	TRBV4-3	TRBJ2-3	NA	TGCGCCAGCAGCCAAGATTTAGGGATAGGCACAGATACGCAGTATTTT	CASSQDLGIGTDTQYF
NA	TRBV10-1	TRBJ2-5	NA	TGCGCCAGCAGTGTAGGGACCCTCCAAGAGACCCAGTACTTC	CASSVGTLQETQYF
NA	TRBV5-1	TRBJ2-3	TRBD1	TGCGCCAGCTCCGACAGGGGACCACACACAGATACGCAGTATTTT	CASSDRGPHTDTQYF
many	TRBV7-2	TRBJ2-5	TRBD1	TGTGCCAGCAGCCCTCAGACAGGGACAGAGACCCAGTACTTC	CASSPQTGTETQYF
NA	TRBV5-5	TRBJ1-4	NA	TGTGCCAGCAGCTCGACAGGTGACCTTGAAAAACTGTTTTTT	CASSSTGDLEKLFF
NA	TRBV11-1	TRBJ1-3	NA	TGTGCCAGCAGCCCGGGCGTTGGAAACACCATATATTTT	CASSPGVGNTIYF
NA	TRBV20-1	TRBJ1-1	NA	TGCAGTGCTAGTTTTTATGACGGGGGGCTGAGAGTCGGAGCTTTCTTT	CSASFYDGGLRVGAFF
NA	TRBV12-3/TRBV12-4	TRBJ1-2	NA	TGTGCCAGCAGTTCCGGACAGAGATCCTATGGCTACACCTTC	CASSSGQRSYGYTF
NA	TRBV5-1	TRBJ1-2	TRBD1	TGCGCCAGCAGGCCGACAGGGGACGAAGGCTACACCTTC	CASRPTGDEGYTF
NA	TRBV27	TRBJ1-3	NA	TGTGCCAGCAGTTTATCCGGGAGCCTCTCTGGAAACACCATATATTTT	CASSLSGSLSGNTIYF
few	TRBV7-9	TRBJ2-2	TRBD1	TGTGCCAGCAGCTCCGGACAGGTCCACACCGGGGAGCTGTTTTTT	CASSSGQVHTGELFF
many	TRBV10-3	TRBJ2-5	NA	TGTGCCATCAGTGAGTCAGACAGACAAGAGACCCAGTACTTC	CAISESDRQETQYF
NA	TRBV20-1	TRBJ1-5	NA	TGCAGTGCTCCAGTTACGGACCCCAATCAGCCCCAGCATTTT	CSAPVTDPNQPQHF
many	TRBV12-3/TRBV12-4	TRBJ2-5	TRBD1	TGTGCCAGCAGCAACAGGGGGCGGGAGACCCAGTACTTC	CASSNRGRETQYF
many	TRBV6-5	TRBJ2-1	NA	TGTGCCAGCAGTTACGGTGACACAAGCAATGAGCAGTTCTTC	CASSYGDTSNEQFF
few	TRBV15	TRBJ1-1	NA	TGTGCCACCAGCAGACCCCAGGGCGTGATGAACACTGAAGCTTTCTTT	CATSRPQGVMNTEAFF
NA	TRBV6-5	TRBJ2-6	TRBD1	TGTGCCAGCAGTTACTCGGGCGACAGGGGCAACGTCCTGACTTTC	CASSYSGDRGNVLTF
few	TRBV20-1	TRBJ2-7	NA	TGCAGTGCTGACCCCAGGGATATAACCTACGAGCAGTACTTC	CSADPRDITYEQYF
NA	TRBV25-1	TRBJ2-5	TRBD1	TGTGCCAGCAGTGGAGGACAGGGGTGGCAAGAGACCCAGTACTTC	CASSGGQGWQETQYF
few	TRBV4-1	TRBJ2-2	TRBD2	TGCGCCAGCAGTGTTGATAGCGGGAGCGCGAACACCGGGGAGCTGTTTTTT	CASSVDSGSANTGELFF
few	TRBV28	TRBJ2-5	NA	TGTGCCAGCAGTTTCCTCACAGGGAACCAAGAGACCCAGTACTTC	CASSFLTGNQETQYF
few	TRBV20-1	TRBJ2-5	TRBD2	TGCAGTGCTAGAGAAACAAGGACTAGCGCATCAGCTTTATGGGAGACCCAGTACTTC	CSARETRTSASALWETQYF
many	TRBV4-3	TRBJ2-5	NA	TGCGCCAGCAGCCAAACTAGCTACGAGACCCAGTACTTC	CASSQTSYETQYF
NA	TRBV19	TRBJ1-1	TRBD1	TGTGCTTCGACAGGGTTGAACACTGAAGCTTTCTTT	CASTGLNTEAFF
NA	TRBV6-2/TRBV6-3	TRBJ1-6	NA	TGTGCCAGCAGTTCTCAGGGGAATAATTCACCCCTCCACTTT	CASSSQGNNSPLHF
many	TRBV20-1	TRBJ1-1	NA	TGCAGTGCTAGCGAAGGGGGGACTGAAGCTTTCTTT	CSASEGGTEAFF
NA	TRBV18	TRBJ2-7	TRBD1	TGTGCCAGCTCCGCGACAGGGGGCGTCTCCTACGAGCAGTACTTC	CASSATGGVSYEQYF
few	TRBV6-6	TRBJ1-4	TRBD1	TGTGCCAGCAGTATACCAGGGGGCGAAGGGGAAAAACTGTTTTTT	CASSIPGGEGEKLFF
NA	TRBV7-2	TRBJ2-3	NA	TGTGCCAGCGGCCTAGGGGGGGATGCGGATACGCAGTATTTT	CASGLGGDADTQYF
many	TRBV4-2	TRBJ1-3	NA	TGTGCCAGCAGCCCGCGGTCGCGGATTGGAAACACCATATATTTT	CASSPRSRIGNTIYF
few	TRBV10-3	TRBJ2-5	NA	TGTGCCATCAGTCCGGACCGAGGAGAGACCCAGTACTTC	CAISPDRGETQYF
NA	TRBV20-1	TRBJ1-3	TRBD1	TGCAGTGCTATCGTCAAAGGGGCAGGGGGCAACAGAAACACCATATATTTT	CSAIVKGAGGNRNTIYF
NA	TRBV4-2	TRBJ2-2	TRBD1	TGTGCCAGCAGCCAAGAAGCACGAACGCTAGGGGACAGGATGTTTTTT	CASSQEARTLGDRMFF
NA	TRBV15	TRBJ1-2	NA	TGTGCCACCAGCAGTAATCCTAACTATGGCTACACCTTC	CATSSNPNYGYTF
NA	TRBV20-1	TRBJ1-6	NA	TGCAGTGCTCGGACAGACTATTATAATTCACCCCTCCACTTT	CSARTDYYNSPLHF
NA	TRBV28	TRBJ2-5	NA	TGTGCCAGCAGCGGTAGGAAGGGGGAATTGGAGACCCAGTACTTC	CASSGRKGELETQYF